The 9 T cell receptor beta chains below come from one sample, sequenced in a study of blood T cell repertoires in COVID-19. Profiled with immunoSEQ multiplex PCR; TCRdb holds only in-frame clones, not every one. The sample lists roughly 70,000 clones; under 95% were seen once. Sequenced sample: peripheral blood. Source of these receptors: a human donor in a cohort sampled during active COVID-19.

The chain joins TRBV7-6 to TRBJ2-7, with D unclear. Germline V gene lookup returns CDR1 SGHVS and CDR2 FNYEAQ. The CDR3 has 12 amino acids. Trimming took 5 bases from V and 5 from J, leaving 10 bases between them. CDR3 nucleotides: TGTGCCAGCAGCCCCCCTACTAACGAGCAGTACTTC. It translates to CASSPPTNEQYF.

V usage is TRBV18 and J usage is TRBJ1-5; 12 bases match TRBD1. This CDR3 is built from 15 residues. Looked up from germline, CDR1 is KGHSH and CDR2 is LQKENI. V gave up 3 bases and J gave up 6 bases; unmatched junction bases: 3. CDR3 sequence: CASSPGQGAGQPQHF. The CDR3 DNA reads as TGTGCCAGCTCACCGGGACAGGGGGCGGGTCAGCCCCAGCATTTT.

This clone was picked up one time. CDR3 residues: CARARTSEAFF. In DNA form, the CDR3 reads TGTGCCCGGGCCAGGACTTCTGAAGCTTTCTTT. The V gene is TRBV19, the J gene TRBJ1-1, with D unresolved. The CDR3 is 11 amino acids. Germline CDR1 reads LNHDA; CDR2 reads SQIVND (reference sequence). The V gene lost 11 bases and the J gene lost 6 bases, with 13 bases spanning the gap.

The chain employs TRBV28 and TRBJ2-3; TRBD2 aligns across 11 bases. The CDR3 consists of 19 residues. Germline values: CDR1 MDHEN, CDR2 SYDVKM. V lost 3 bases, J lost 3 bases, and 14 bases stayed unmatched. The CDR3 loop is CASSLPSGGSRIATDTQYF. The CDR3 DNA reads as TGTGCCAGCAGTTTGCCTAGCGGGGGGAGTAGAATAGCAACAGATACGCAGTATTTT.

The chain carries TRBV18 and TRBJ1-2, with TRBD1 matching 8 bases. After removal of 5 bases from V and 2 bases from J, the junction contained 1 base not matched to a gene. In germline, CDR1 is KGHSH, CDR2 LQKENI. This CDR3 region has 13 residues. CDR3 nucleotide sequence: TGTGCCAGCTCAGGGACAGGAAACTATGGCTACACCTTC. Its translation: CASSGTGNYGYTF.

The chain combines TRBV21-1 with TRBJ2-1; the D call of TRBD1 is as the table states it, not checked on the DNA. TRBV21-1 is deemed a pseudogene. This CDR3 contains 13 residues. CDR3 sequence reads: CASSGRHMNEQFF. The CDR3 DNA reads as TGTGCCAGCAGCGGGCGACATATGAATGAGCAGTTCTTC.

V is TRBV11-3 and J is TRBJ2-7; TRBD1 matches 8 bases. J gave up 2 bases and V 5 bases, and 2 bases lay outside the gene matches. The CDR3 covers 13 residues. Germline lookup yields CDR1 SGHNT and CDR2 YENEEA. The DNA of the CDR3 is TGTGCCAGCAGCCCGACAGGGGCCTACGAGCAGTACTTC. This gives the protein CASSPTGAYEQYF. Full variable domain (missing parts from reference TRBV11-3 and TRBJ2-7): EAGVVQSPRYKIIEKKQPVAFWCNPISGHNTLYWYLQNLGQGPELLIRYENEEAVDDSQLPKDRFSAERLKGVDSTLKIQPAELGDSAVYLCASSPTGAYEQYFGPGTRLTVT.

V usage is TRBV6-6 and J usage is TRBJ1-2; no definite D call. The V end was cut by 5 bases, the J end by 3 bases, with 7 bases between. CDR1 is MNHNY, CDR2 SVGAGI, per germline (reference sequence). This CDR3 contains 12 residues. This CDR3 reads CASSQNYYGYTF. The CDR3 bases are TGTGCCAGCAGTCAGAACTACTATGGCTACACCTTC.

V usage is TRBV19 and J usage is TRBJ2-7, with D maybe TRBD1 (6 bases). V was clipped by 5 bases and J by 3 bases, with 11 bases between them. This CDR3 spans 13 amino acids. Germline CDR1 is LNHDA and CDR2 is SQIVND (reference sequence). The CDR3 coding sequence is TGTGCCAGTAGTTCGGGACACCGCTACGAGCAGTACTTC. The encoded protein is CASSSGHRYEQYF.